This T cell receptor (beta chain) was identified in a study of blood T cell repertoires in COVID-19 (dated by TCRdb to 2018 to 2021). With regard to the full study: Samples from collaborators originated in the United States, Italy and Spain and spanned both the acute and convalescent phases of COVID-19. The samples were drawn from the first 160 participants of the ongoing ImmuneRACE study and from over 950 subjects provided by 6 global collaborators. Deeply sampled blood TCRbeta repertoires from subjects exposed to, actively infected with, or recovered from COVID-19 were included in the dataset. Where HLA class I and class II types were available, the types were taken from metadata supplied by the sample provider, not from assay-based typing. The repertoires were made available in a free public database intended to serve as a resource for research on the immune response to SARS-CoV-2. A de-identified subject ID, COVID-19 status, age in years and sex were almost always included in the sample metadata. The material from the prospective study consisted of cDNA or gDNA derived from T cells, B-cell-depleted T cells, or PBMCs. Broader findings and caveats from the paper: The quantity of clinical and demographic metadata differed by source and by participant and was supplied without curation.

One collaborating source in Seattle enrolled patients during active infection and followed them longitudinally through the course of disease. Whole blood was collected in K2EDTA tubes by collaborating institutions according to the institutions' own protocols. For TCRbeta analysis, collaborators shipped samples as frozen whole blood, isolated PBMCs, or DNA extracted from either of those sample types. CDR1 SEHNR and CDR2 FQNEAQ are derived from the germline V gene (reference sequence). The CDR3 runs 16 amino acids, cysteine and phenylalanine included. Only CDR3 DNA remains: 48 bases, in frame from the first base. Ends trimmed: V by 6 bases, J by 2 bases; bases unmatched to a gene: 9. TCRbeta CDR3 regions were amplified from genomic DNA by means of the immunoSEQ Assay, a bias-controlled multiplex PCR. The authors' analysis ran thus. The number of nucleated cells in each sample was estimated from the amplification of reference gene primers within the assay. Sequence reads were collapsed and filtered to measure the absolute abundance of every unique TCRbeta CDR3 rearrangement. For each sample, productive Simpson clonality was calculated by taking the square root of Simpson's diversity index across productive rearrangements. TCRdb took over this immuneACCESS table, retaining in-frame rearrangements with V and J assigned. Such tables are incomplete; in checked studies, under half of the missing clones stem from an unresolved V gene, and the remainder is unexplained. The V and J calls and clone size come from that table; D and trimming were worked out from the DNA. Recorded for this sample are 150,000 to 200,000 clones; around 82% of them occurred a single time. The ten largest clones add up to 7% of the sample.

Turning to this clone: Its antigen remains undetermined. There are no base qualities to consult, and no much larger clone falls within one base.

The sample comprised peripheral blood. This TCR came from a woman aged 40 to 50 with COVID-19, enrolled during active disease. The chain was built from TRBV7-9 and TRBJ2-3; TRBD2 lines up with 9 middle nucleotides. The nucleotide sequence is TGTGCCAGCAGTCTTACTAGCGGGCGATTCACAGATACGCAGTATTTT. Its amino acids are CASSLTSGRFTDTQYF.